The clone carrying this T cell receptor (beta chain) was seen only a few times. What it binds is unknown. These data come from a study of beta chain features in type 1 diabetes. Findings of the study overall: There was a moderate but significant shortening of TCRB CDR3s in all four CD4+ subsets of Type 1 diabetes patients.

The sequenced template was cDNA made from the entire isolated RNA. Profiling relied on immunoSEQ multiplex PCR, and the TCRdb table lists in-frame clones only, not all of them. The table has a few hundred thousand clones, roughly 13% seen once. The V gene end was trimmed by 3 bases and the J gene end by 15 bases; junction bases not matched to a gene: 16. CDR3 length equals 16 residues. CDR1 is SNHLY and CDR2 is FYNNEI in the germline V gene. The sequencing sample was made of naive CD4+ T cells from blood. The chain carries TRBV2 and TRBJ2-1, with 11 bases fitting TRBD2. This sequence was found in a woman younger than 30 with type 1 diabetes. The CDR3 DNA reads as TGTGCCAGCAGTGAGGACGCTAGCGGGAGGCCAAAAAATGGGTTCTTC. Translated: CASSEDASGRPKNGFF.